Given below is one TCR beta chain in context. The germline V gene encodes CDR1 SGHNT and CDR2 YENEEA. The CDR3 extends over 15 amino acids. Trimming cost V 4 bases and J 6 bases, with 16 bases left between them. These data come from a study of preoperative IRX-2 immunotherapy in early breast cancer. The repertoire was sequenced with immunoSEQ multiplex PCR; TCRdb's copy has only in-frame clones and lacks some. This table holds roughly 30,000 clones, 70% to 85% found once. Treatment: preoperative locoregional IRX-2 cytokine immunotherapy. Samples came from a phase Ib trial of preoperative locoregional IRX-2 cytokine immunotherapy.

The TCR originated in a human donor with breast cancer. The sample was acquired from a patient treated with IRX-2 immunotherapy. V is TRBV11-3 and J is TRBJ2-1; no clear D. Here the CDR3 DNA reads TGTGCCAGCAGCTCCTACTCCACAGAGAGCAATGAGCAGTTCTTC. As protein: CASSSYSTESNEQFF.